This TCR beta chain was documented in a study of blood T cell repertoires in COVID-19. Study background: Samples representing acute and convalescent COVID-19 were sourced from the United States, Italy and Spain. PBMCs, B-cell-depleted T cells, or T cells provided the cDNA or gDNA that made up the material.

Original processing notes: Scientists estimated how many nucleated cells there were by amplifying reference gene primers. The table came from immunoSEQ multiplex PCR; TCRdb's copy has only in-frame clones and leaves some out. The V and J calls and clone size come from that table; D and trimming were worked out from the DNA. The profile shows a few hundred thousand clones, roughly 86% of them singletons. The sample was peripheral blood. This sequence originates from a woman aged 50 to 60 who had recovered from COVID-19.

The CDR3 reads CASSRQGGVQGYTF. CDR3 nucleotide sequence: TGTGCCAGCAGCAGACAGGGAGGAGTTCAAGGCTACACCTTC. This chain uses TRBV5-4 with TRBJ1-2; 7 bases fit TRBD1. J gave up 8 bases and V 4 bases, and 11 bases lay outside the gene matches. The CDR3 covers 14 residues. Germline V CDR1 and CDR2: SGHNT, YYREEE (reference sequence).